Below are 5 T cell receptor beta chains sequenced from a single sample in a study of cytomegalovirus exposure and HLA in healthy donors. Primers: 60 Vbeta forward and 13 Jbeta reverse. Some clones are missing from TCRdb's copy, which holds only in-frame ones; the method was immunoSEQ multiplex PCR. Of some 110,000 clones listed, under 70% are singletons. The sample comprised PBMCs. The receptors originated from a man aged 25 to 45 in good health and CMV-seropositive.

V usage is TRBV7-9 and J usage is TRBJ1-6, with 9 positions matching TRBD1. Looked up from germline, CDR1 is SEHNR and CDR2 is FQNEAQ (reference sequence). CDR3 length: 14 amino acids. V lost 7 bases, J lost 8 bases, and 6 bases stayed unmatched. This CDR3 is CASTRTGGHSPLHF. The CDR3 bases are TGTGCCAGCACCCGAACAGGGGGCCATTCACCCCTCCACTTT.

The genes are TRBV9 and TRBJ2-1, with 7 bases aligning to TRBD1. Germline CDR1 reads SGDLS; CDR2 reads YYNGEE. The CDR3 is made up of 14 amino acids. With 3 bases clipped from V and 5 bases from J, the junction kept 5 bases outside the gene matches. The CDR3 DNA sequence: TGTGCCAGCAGCGAAGGGCAGGGGGACAATGAGCAGTTCTTC. This translates into CASSEGQGDNEQFF.

The sample holds a few counts of this clone. The chain joins TRBV28 to TRBJ1-5; D might be TRBD1 (6 bases). This CDR3 region has 16 residues. The germline V gene encodes CDR1 MDHEN and CDR2 SYDVKM. V was shortened by 5 bases and J by 5 bases, with 19 bases between the two germline ends. Here the CDR3 DNA reads TGTGCCAGCAGTACTACGCCAGGGGAGGGTTATCAGCCCCAGCATTTT. Amino acids: CASSTTPGEGYQPQHF.

V and J are TRBV18 and TRBJ1-3; D is undetermined. V was shortened by 0 bases and J by 1 base, with 10 bases between the two germline ends. Germline V gene sequence: CDR1 KGHSH, CDR2 LQKENI. There are 16 residues in the CDR3. CDR3 DNA sequence: TGTGCCAGCTCACCACCGTGGGGAGGTTCTGGAAACACCATATATTTT. Amino acid sequence: CASSPPWGGSGNTIYF.

The rearrangement uses TRBV6-5 and TRBJ2-1; 7 nucleotides agree with TRBD1. V lost 0 bases to trimming and J lost 5 bases; unmatched junction nucleotides: 4. The germline gives CDR1 MNHEY, CDR2 SVGAGI. The CDR3 spans 15 residues. The DNA for the CDR3 is TGTGCCAGCAGTTACTCCTGGACAGGCCACAATGAGCAGTTCTTC. It encodes CASSYSWTGHNEQFF.